A selection of T cell receptor beta chains follows, all from one sample in a study of CD8 T cells in Susac syndrome. A single record per CDR3 protein comes from TCRdb applying MiXCR to the immunoSEQ multiplex PCR reads. The sample holds 250,000 to 300,000 distinct CDR3 sequences, more than 75% seen once. Sequencing input: CD8+ T cells from PBMCs. The receptor set was obtained from a human donor with multiple sclerosis. Both conserved end residues are part of each CDR3. The order of the fields is J gene, D gene, clone size, V gene, CDR3 DNA, CDR3 protein. A D gene is named only where the DNA matches it firmly. For some rows the clone size is stated as once, few or many, or as a class when expanded; others skip it.

>TRBJ2-1|NA|NA|TRBV30
TGTGCCTGGACGGACTACTCCTACAATGAGCAGTTCTTC
CAWTDYSYNEQFF
>TRBJ2-5|TRBD1|NA|TRBV6-1
TGTGCCAGCAGACAGGGGTGGGAGACCCAGTACTTC
CASRQGWETQYF
>TRBJ2-1|NA|once|TRBV6-4
TGTGCCAGCAGTGGAGGTACCAATGAGCAGTTCTTC
CASSGGTNEQFF
>TRBJ2-1|TRBD2|NA|TRBV14
TGTGCCAGCAGCGGGACTAGCGGGCTCTTGGATGAGCAGTTCTTC
CASSGTSGLLDEQFF
>TRBJ2-5|NA|NA|TRBV20-1
TGCAGTGCTAGTTCGGTGGGAGAGGGAGAGACCCAGTACTTC
CSASSVGEGETQYF
>TRBJ2-5|TRBD2|NA|TRBV12-3/TRBV12-4
TGTGCCAGCAGCTTTAGCGGGAGACGGTCGGAGACCCAGTACTTC
CASSFSGRRSETQYF
>TRBJ2-7|NA|NA|TRBV1
TGCACCAGCAGCTCGCGGCGGGGGGCCTACGAGCAGTACTTC
CTSSSRRGAYEQYF
>TRBJ2-3|NA|NA|TRBV7-9
TGTGCCAGCGGAGACGATACGCAGTATTTT
CASGDDTQYF
>TRBJ1-5|NA|NA|TRBV7-8
TGTGCCAGCAGCCCCCGGCGGGCCTATCAGCCCCAGCATTTT
CASSPRRAYQPQHF
>TRBJ2-1|TRBD2|once|TRBV28
TGTGCCAGCAGTTGGACTAGCGAGAGCTCCTACAATGAGCAGTTCTTC
CASSWTSESSYNEQFF
>TRBJ1-5|NA|NA|TRBV7-9
TGTGCCAGCAGCTTAGGCGGGGTGAGCAATCAGCCCCAGCATTTT
CASSLGGVSNQPQHF
>TRBJ2-5|NA|NA|TRBV7-9
TGTGCCAGCAGCCACCCGGCGCGAGTCGGGGAACAAGAGACCCAGTACTTC
CASSHPARVGEQETQYF
>TRBJ1-6|NA|NA|TRBV7-9
TGTGCCAGCAGCTTAAAGGCAGGGGAGGACTATAATTCACCCCTCCACTTT
CASSLKAGEDYNSPLHF
>TRBJ2-1|TRBD1|NA|TRBV27
TGTGCCAGCAGTGACAGGGGAGGTTTCTATTCTTACAATGAGCAGTTCTTC
CASSDRGGFYSYNEQFF
>TRBJ2-7|TRBD2|NA|TRBV20-1
TGCAGTTCCTTTAGCGGGAGTTCCTACGAGCAGTACTTC
CSSFSGSSYEQYF
>TRBJ1-2|NA|NA|TRBV27
TGTGCCAGCAGTTCACCGACAGATTCACGGGGCTACACCTTC
CASSSPTDSRGYTF
>TRBJ1-2|NA|NA|TRBV27
TGTGCCAGCAACATAAGGGGCCGGCCCTCAAACTATGGCTACACCTTC
CASNIRGRPSNYGYTF